The 2 T cell receptor beta chains in this list originate from one sample, sequenced in a study of response to subunit inactivated influenza vaccine. Each CDR3 protein is one row after TCRdb ran MiXCR on the RT-PCR reads. The data contain under 750,000 distinct CDR3 sequences, approximately 10% of them singletons. Sequenced material: PBMCs from blood, taken on the day of vaccination. These receptors were obtained from a man aged 50-60 years who received an inactivated influenza vaccine.

There are many counts of this clonotype. J is TRBJ2-5 and V is TRBV20-1, with D hard to call. Germline V gene sequence: CDR1 DFQATT, CDR2 SNEGSKA (reference sequence). The length of the CDR3 is 12 residues. The germline V and J ends were trimmed by 2 bases and 2 bases, with 6 bases remaining between them. The DNA of the CDR3 is TGCAGTGCTAGACTACCGCAAGAGACCCAGTACTTC. Its protein product is CSARLPQETQYF.

This clonotype was seen only a few times. V usage is TRBV4-3 and J usage is TRBJ2-3; TRBD2 is a possible D gene (5 bases). The germline V and J ends were trimmed by 0 bases and 1 base, with 23 bases remaining between them. This CDR3 is 20 amino acids long. Germline CDR1 is LGHNA and CDR2 is YSLEER. CDR3 amino acids: CASSQDKNRPLRARTDTQYF. CDR3 sequence (DNA): TGCGCCAGCAGCCAAGATAAGAACCGACCCCTGAGGGCTCGCACAGATACGCAGTATTTT.